Following are 8 T cell receptor beta chains from one sample sequenced in a study of control samples from healthy donors and cancer patients. The assay was immunoSEQ multiplex PCR, and TCRdb's table has in-frame clones only and misses some. Counted here are approximately 100,000 clones, 85% to 90% occurring once; the ten biggest clones make up 12% to 15%. The sample taken for sequencing was blood. The receptors derive from a man between 25 and 39 years old in good health.

This clone was counted once. The chain links TRBV3-1 (or the pseudogene TRBV3-2) to TRBJ2-1; no definite D call. The V gene's germline CDR1 is LGHDT and CDR2 YNNKEL (reference sequence). Trimming stripped 4 bases from V and 0 bases from J, with 13 bases between. This CDR3 contains 16 residues. The CDR3 DNA is TGTGCCAGCAGCCGAAGCTCAGTTCCCTCCTACAATGAGCAGTTCTTC. Translated: CASSRSSVPSYNEQFF.

A word on this clone: Other DNA sequences from this sample encode an identical CDR3 as well. The V gene is TRBV5-1, the J gene TRBJ2-7; 9 positions match TRBD1. The V gene end was trimmed by 3 bases and the J gene end by 2 bases; junction bases not matched to a gene: 3. The CDR3 contains 14 residues. Germline CDR1 reads SGHRS; CDR2 reads YFSETQ. Here the CDR3 DNA reads TGCGCCAGCAGCTCTCGGACAGGGGCCTACGAGCAGTACTTC. It translates to CASSSRTGAYEQYF.

The gene calls are TRBV27 and TRBJ1-2; possibly TRBD1 for D (6 bases). The CDR3 runs to 13 residues. Trimming took 5 bases from V and 4 from J, leaving 11 bases between them. Germline V CDR1 and CDR2: MNHEY, SMNVEV (reference sequence). The CDR3 DNA reads as TGTGCCAGCAGTCAGACAGGCCTCTATGGCTACACCTTC. It is translated as CASSQTGLYGYTF.

This chain connects TRBV3-1 (or the pseudogene TRBV3-2) to TRBJ1-1; D is ambiguous. Germline CDR1 is LGHDT and CDR2 is YNNKEL (reference sequence). V was shortened by 8 bases and J by 2 bases, with 15 bases between the two germline ends. The length of the CDR3 is 14 residues. As DNA, the CDR3 is TGTGCCAGCTCCCGTCTTAGCAGAAACACTGAAGCTTTCTTT. This sequence encodes CASSRLSRNTEAFF.

V usage is TRBV30 and J usage is TRBJ1-6, with 9 bases aligning to TRBD1. The CDR3 spans 14 residues. V shed 0 bases, J shed 6 bases, and the junction held 0 bases outside the gene matches. Germline CDR1 is GTSNPN and CDR2 is SVGIG (reference sequence). In nucleotides, the CDR3 is TGTGCCTGGAGTGTGACAGGGGGTAATTCACCCCTCCACTTT. The encoded protein is CAWSVTGGNSPLHF.

The V gene is TRBV18, the J gene TRBJ2-2; D uncertain. Trimming removed 3 bases at V and 4 bases at J, with 9 bases between. CDR1 and CDR2 (germline): KGHSH, LQKENI. The CDR3 sequence is 14 residues long. CDR3 nucleotides: TGTGCCAGCTCACCTGAGCAGGTCACCGGGGAGCTGTTTTTT. Its translation: CASSPEQVTGELFF.

This chain connects TRBV19 to TRBJ1-2; TRBD1 is a possible D gene (5 bases). Deletions cut 7 bases from V and 8 bases from J, with 17 bases between. The CDR3 has 13 residues. Per germline, CDR1 LNHDA and CDR2 SQIVND (reference sequence). CDR3 in DNA: TGTGCCAGTAAGGGAATTAAGGGGAACGGCTACACCTTC. It yields the protein CASKGIKGNGYTF. The entire variable domain, with the rest obtained from reference TRBV19 and TRBJ1-2, is as follows: DGGITQSPKYLFRKEGQNVTLSCEQNLNHDAMYWYRQDPGQGLRLIYYSQIVNDFQKGDIAEGYSVSREKKESFPLTVTSAQKNPTAFYLCASKGIKGNGYTFGSGTRLTVV.

This chain links TRBV6-1 with TRBJ1-5; D is unresolved. Germline values: CDR1 MNHNS, CDR2 SASEGT. The V gene lost 2 bases and the J gene lost 0 bases, with 23 bases spanning the gap. The CDR3 contains 20 residues. In nucleotides, the CDR3 is TGTGCCAGCAGTGAAAATCGAGGAGGGATTTTAGGAAATAGCAATCAGCCCCAGCATTTT. Protein product: CASSENRGGILGNSNQPQHF.